The clone carrying this TCR beta chain was detected once. As yet, its antigen is unknown. This entry comes from a study of cytomegalovirus exposure and HLA in healthy donors. Study-level results: In a later analysis, CMV-associated beta chains were mostly HLA-associated, it appeared.

Primers included in the PCR were 60 Vbeta and 13 Jbeta primers. The protocol was immunoSEQ multiplex PCR, while the TCRdb copy is restricted to in-frame clones and leaves out a portion. The sample has about 110,000 clones; 74% are singletons. The V gene lost 0 bases and the J gene lost 8 bases, with 20 bases spanning the gap. This CDR3 contains 16 residues. Per the germline V gene, CDR1 is SGHNT and CDR2 is YYREEE (reference sequence). This sequence joins TRBV5-4 and TRBJ1-2, with a weak D call TRBD1 (6 bases). The clonotype comes from a man under 40 in good health and CMV-seropositive. The sequenced sample consisted of PBMCs. CDR3 DNA sequence: TGTGCCAGCAGCTTGGACCGCTTACAGGGTAATGGCGGCTACACCTTC. Translating gives CASSLDRLQGNGGYTF.